This T cell receptor beta chain was found in a study of brain T cells in children with intractable seizures. Findings of the study overall: Viral specificity was inferred only from CDR3 similarity; HCMV serostatus was unknown.

The V and J ends lost 6 bases and 1 base respectively, with 9 bases between them. Germline values: CDR1 MDHEN, CDR2 SYDVKM. CDR3 length: 13 residues. Of note for this clone: Its antigen is unknown. The sample contains more than one DNA sequence encoding this CDR3.

Sequenced by immunoSEQ multiplex PCR; TCRdb stores in-frame clones only, minus some. The sample lists about 340,000 clones; roughly 93% were seen once. Time point: blood from clinic visit 5 months post-surgery; TSC patient then seizure free. The sequenced cases were selected for having the highest brain T cell transcript signatures. Pre-surgery treatment included at least one anti-epileptic drug. The chain links TRBV28 to TRBJ2-5; perhaps TRBD2 as D (6 bases). The specimen was peripheral blood, collected more than 4 months after surgery. The source of this sequence is a boy under two years old with tuberous sclerosis and intractable seizures. CDR3 loop: CASREGGQETQYF. The CDR3 coding sequence is TGTGCCAGCAGGGAGGGCGGCCAAGAGACCCAGTACTTC. The variable domain in full, completed from reference TRBV28 and TRBJ2-5, reads DVKVTQSSRYLVKRTGEKVFLECVQDMDHENMFWYRQDPGLGLRLIYFSYDVKMKEKGDIPEGYSVSREKKERFSLILESASTNQTSMYLCASREGGQETQYFGPGTRLLVL.